The next 10 T cell receptor beta chains were all read from a single sample in a study of identical twins. TCRdb ran MiXCR on the 5' RACE reads and lists one entry per CDR3 protein. The sample records about 240,000 distinct CDR3 sequences, approximately 7.8% being singletons. This sample also belongs to another study, concerning yellow fever vaccine responses in identical twins.

The sample taken for sequencing was CD8+ T cells sorted from blood. The receptors stem from a woman under 30 in good health.

Comment on this clonotype: A junction boundary mismatches the germline segment, possibly from a read error. This sequence joins TRBV7-9 and TRBJ2-5; 7 bases line up with TRBD1. CDR3 length equals 11 residues. The V gene's germline CDR1 is SEHNR and CDR2 FQNEAQ (reference sequence). The CDR3 bases are TGTGCCAGCAGCCTAACGACAGGGTTGGATTTC. Its protein is CASSLTTGLDF.

This clonotype was detected a few times. V and J are TRBV9 and TRBJ2-2; the match to TRBD2 covers 7 bases. This CDR3 comprises 17 residues. Per the germline V gene, CDR1 is SGDLS and CDR2 is YYNGEE. The ends lost 3 bases at V and 1 base at J; junction bases unmatched: 9. In DNA, the CDR3 is TGTGCCAGCAGCGATAGTCCAAGCGGGGTGAACACCGGGGAGCTGTTTTTT. Protein product: CASSDSPSGVNTGELFF.

The CDR3 sequence: CASSQDTASGANVLTF. In DNA form, the CDR3 reads TGTGCCAGCAGCCAGGACACAGCCTCTGGGGCCAACGTCCTGACTTTC. The chain recombines TRBV4-2 with TRBJ2-6; perhaps TRBD1 as D (5 bases). The CDR3 totals 16 residues. The germline CDR1 and CDR2 sequences are LGHNA and YNFKEQ. Trimming took 3 bases from V and 0 from J, leaving 9 bases between them.

This clonotype was recorded a few times. The chain links TRBV3-1 to TRBJ2-7; D remains unclear. In germline, CDR1 is LGHDT, CDR2 YNNKEL (reference sequence). The CDR3 is 13 residues long. Trimming took off 0 bases at V and 4 bases at J, with 7 bases between the two ends. The CDR3 region is CASSQDGFYEQYV. CDR3 DNA: TGTGCCAGCAGCCAAGATGGTTTTTACGAGCAGTACGTC.

In this sample, this clonotype turned up a few times. V gene TRBV7-9 combines with J gene TRBJ2-1; 10 positions match TRBD1. Germline CDR1 is SEHNR and CDR2 is FQNEAQ (reference sequence). The J segment lost 7 bases and the V segment lost 5 bases, leaving 5 bases of the junction unmatched. The CDR3 extends over 14 amino acids. The CDR3 sequence: CASSERQGANEQFF. CDR3 coding DNA: TGTGCCAGCAGCGAGAGACAGGGGGCGAATGAGCAGTTCTTC.

This sequence joins TRBV28 and TRBJ2-3; 9 bases map to TRBD2. Per germline, CDR1 MDHEN and CDR2 SYDVKM. There are 17 residues in the CDR3. V dropped 6 bases and J dropped 2; count of bases not matched to a gene: 12. The CDR3 protein is CASSPLRGGASTDTQYF. The CDR3 DNA is TGTGCCAGCAGCCCGCTACGCGGGGGGGCCTCCACAGATACGCAGTATTTT.

This clonotype has just a few counts. The rearrangement joins TRBV9 to TRBJ1-2; D not certain. Germline lookup yields CDR1 SGDLS and CDR2 YYNGEE. CDR3 length equals 15 residues. The V and J ends lost 0 bases and 0 bases respectively, with 9 bases between them. In DNA, the CDR3 is TGTGCCAGCAGCGTAGGTCCAGGCTCTAACTATGGCTACACCTTC. Protein product: CASSVGPGSNYGYTF.

The table lists this clonotype with a few counts. The chain combines TRBV28 with TRBJ1-1; D is unresolved. This CDR3 has 14 residues. V lost 3 bases to trimming and J lost 6 bases, with 14 bases between them. The V gene's germline CDR1 is MDHEN and CDR2 SYDVKM. As DNA, the CDR3 is TGTGCCAGCAGTTTGGCAGACACTGGGGCTGAAGCTTTCTTT. This codes for CASSLADTGAEAFF.

The rearrangement joins TRBV20-1 to TRBJ2-7; 7 bases match TRBD1. The trim removed 0 bases at V and 6 bases at J, leaving 5 bases unmatched. This CDR3 contains 13 residues. From germline, CDR1 is DFQATT and CDR2 SNEGSKA (reference sequence). The CDR3 region has the DNA TGCAGTGCTAGAGACAGCAGGGGGTTCGAGCAGTACTTC. Translation: CSARDSRGFEQYF.

This clonotype was seen many times. The chain uses TRBV20-1 and TRBJ2-1; D uncertain. Trimming removed 3 bases from V and 2 bases from J, with 8 bases in between. Per the germline V gene, CDR1 is DFQATT and CDR2 is SNEGSKA (reference sequence). The CDR3 covers 13 residues. This CDR3 is CSARQSPYNEQFF. The CDR3 DNA reads TGCAGTGCTAGGCAGAGCCCCTACAATGAGCAGTTCTTC.